What follows is one TCR beta chain and its context. As handled by the study authors: Estimation of nucleated cell counts relied on the amplification of reference gene primers. Sequencing was performed with immunoSEQ multiplex PCR; in TCRdb, only in-frame clones are kept and a portion is missing. That table supplies the V and J calls and clone size; D and trimming were determined from the DNA. This sample yields some 180,000 clones, of which roughly 91% are seen a single time; 2% to 2.5% belongs to the top ten. Per the germline V gene, CDR1 is MNHNY and CDR2 is SVGAGI (reference sequence). V was clipped by 0 bases and J by 1 base, with 9 bases between them. The CDR3 is 15 amino acids. The data were obtained in a study of blood T cell repertoires in COVID-19. Study details: Samples came from the United States, Italy and Spain, spanning acute and convalescent COVID-19. T cells, B-cell-depleted T cells, or PBMCs provided the cDNA or gDNA that served as material.

The receptor comes from a man in his fifties who had recovered from COVID-19. The sequenced material came from peripheral blood. V is TRBV6-6 and J is TRBJ1-1; unclear D gene. Written as DNA, the CDR3 is TGTGCCAGCAGTTACTCGGAGGGTCCGAACACTGAAGCTTTCTTT. Translated: CASSYSEGPNTEAFF.